The clone carrying this TCR beta chain was counted a single time. Its specificity is unknown. Produced via immunoSEQ multiplex PCR; TCRdb's table is partial and in-frame only. The sample shows 68,000 or so clones, about nine tenths of them seen only once. These data belong to a study of cytomegalovirus exposure and HLA in healthy donors. This CDR3 contains 15 residues. Germline loops: CDR1 SGHNT, CDR2 YYREEE (reference sequence). The V gene lost 0 bases and the J gene lost 2 bases, with 6 bases spanning the gap. General study results and limits: Testing in vitro showed a few CMV-associated chains specific for CMV antigens. The study found most TCR sequences rare, yet found some public TCRs in many donors. It was around 160 TCR beta chains that were listed as cytomegalovirus-associated.

The sequence came from a man younger than 35 in good health and CMV-seronegative. Material: PBMCs. This chain links TRBV5-4 with TRBJ2-6; D is undetermined. CDR3: CASSLGRTGANVLTF. As DNA, the CDR3 is TGTGCCAGCAGCTTGGGGAGAACTGGGGCCAACGTCCTGACTTTC.